These T cell receptor beta chains were read from a single sample in a study of T cell repertoires in ileal Crohn's disease. Method: immunoSEQ multiplex PCR; TCRdb's copy keeps in-frame clones and lacks some. This sample carries 14,000 or so clones, less than 90% of them seen once, and the ten largest clones take about 6.8%. The sequencing sample was made of ileal tissue. The source is an adult with Crohn's disease. CDR3s include the opening cysteine and the closing phenylalanine or tryptophan. A D gene is named only where the DNA matches it firmly.

TRBV7-2	TRBD2	TRBJ2-7	TGTGCCAGCAGCCGGCGGGGACTAGCGGCATCCTACGAGCAGTACTTC	CASSRRGLAASYEQYF
TRBV25-1	TRBD2	TRBJ2-3	TGTGCCAGCAGTCCATCCCCGGGGGGTTCCACAGATACGCAGTATTTT	CASSPSPGGSTDTQYF
TRBV7-9	.	TRBJ1-2	TGTGCCAGCAGCTTAAGTCTGGCAGGCCTCGGCTATGGCTACACCTTC	CASSLSLAGLGYGYTF
TRBV9	TRBD1	TRBJ2-7	TGTGCCAGCCAAAGGAAGAGGACAGGGAATGACGAGCAGTACTTC	CASQRKRTGNDEQYF
TRBV28	.	TRBJ2-3	TGTGCCAGCAGTTTGCCAGGGAGCACAGATACGCAGTATTTT	CASSLPGSTDTQYF
TRBV27	.	TRBJ1-3	TGTGCCAGCAGTTCCCACTCGAGTGGAAACACCATATATTTT	CASSSHSSGNTIYF
TRBV30	.	TRBJ1-2	TGTGCCTGGAGTGTAGGAATCAGGGGCTATGGCTACACCTTC	CAWSVGIRGYGYTF
TRBV6-5	TRBD1	TRBJ1-4	TGTGCCAACAGAAGGACAGGGGCTAATGAAAAACTGTTTTTT	CANRRTGANEKLFF
TRBV6-6	.	TRBJ2-7	TGTGCCAGCAGTAAAAGGACAGTTTCCTACGAGCAGTACTTC	CASSKRTVSYEQYF
TRBV5-5	.	TRBJ1-1	TGTGCCAGCAGCTGGGGGGGGGACACTGAAGCTTTCTTT	CASSWGGDTEAFF
TRBV29-1	TRBD1	TRBJ2-7	TGCAGCGTTGGGAGGCTAGGACAGGGGGCGAGAGAGCAGTACTTC	CSVGRLGQGAREQYF
TRBV5-6	TRBD1	TRBJ1-2	TGTGCCAGCAGCTTGGGGGACAGGGCTAGGGGCTACACCTTC	CASSLGDRARGYTF